The clone carrying this T cell receptor (beta chain) was counted ten times or more. Its antigen is as yet unknown. TCRdb re-called the PCR reads with MiXCR, one entry per CDR3 protein. Altogether some 70,000 distinct CDR3 sequences are present, around a sixth being singletons, with the ten largest covering approximately 1.5%. The CDR3 consists of 13 residues. Germline V CDR1 and CDR2: MGHDK, SYGVNS. V lost 1 base to trimming and J lost 3 bases, with 6 bases between them. The sample originates from a study of molecular identifiers for immune sequencing clone quantification. Overall study results and limits: In naive cells, under 1% of molecules belonged to clones above 20 RNA copies, against over 99% in effector cells.

The chain recombines TRBV25-1 with TRBJ1-1; D not certain. This sequence originates from a human donor in good health. Some libraries in this study had Jurkat cell RNA spiked in. The specimen sequenced was naive CD8+ T cells from blood, with Jurkat cell RNA spiked in. The subset here: FACS-sorted CD8+CD4-CCR7+CD45RA+ naive T cells. CDR3 bases: TGTGCCAGCAGTGAATGGGCAGACACTGAAGCTTTCTTT. It encodes CASSEWADTEAFF. Complete variable domain (other parts from reference TRBV25-1 and TRBJ1-1): EADIYQTPRYLVIGTGKKITLECSQTMGHDKMYWYQQDPGMELHLIHYSYGVNSTEKGDLSSESTVSRIRTEHFPLTLESARPSHTSQYLCASSEWADTEAFFGQGTRLTVV.